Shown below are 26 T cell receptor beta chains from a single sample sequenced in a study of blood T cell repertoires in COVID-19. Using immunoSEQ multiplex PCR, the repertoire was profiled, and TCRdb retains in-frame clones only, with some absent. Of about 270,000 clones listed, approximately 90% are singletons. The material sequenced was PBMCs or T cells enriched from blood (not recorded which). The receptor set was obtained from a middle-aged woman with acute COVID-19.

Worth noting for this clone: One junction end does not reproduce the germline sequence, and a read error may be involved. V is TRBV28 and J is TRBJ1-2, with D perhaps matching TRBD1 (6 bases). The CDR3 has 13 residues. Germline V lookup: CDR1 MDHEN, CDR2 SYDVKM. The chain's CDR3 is CASSQTGYYDYTF. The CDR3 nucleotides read TGTGCCAGCAGCCAAACAGGGTACTATGACTACACCTTC.

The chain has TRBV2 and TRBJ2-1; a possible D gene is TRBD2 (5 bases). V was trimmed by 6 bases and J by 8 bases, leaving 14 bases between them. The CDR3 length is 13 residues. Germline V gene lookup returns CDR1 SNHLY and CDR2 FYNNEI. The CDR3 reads CASSFNEGHEQFF. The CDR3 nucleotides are TGTGCCAGCAGCTTCAATGAGGGCCATGAGCAGTTCTTC. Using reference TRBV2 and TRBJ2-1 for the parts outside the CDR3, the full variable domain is EPEVTQTPSHQVTQMGQEVILRCVPISNHLYFYWYRQILGQKVEFLVSFYNNEISEKSEIFDDQFSVERPDGSNFTLKIRSTKLEDSAMYFCASSFNEGHEQFFGPGTRLTVL.

CDR3 protein: CASSLPTGSGANVLTF. The CDR3 coding sequence is TGTGCCAGCAGTCTCCCCACAGGGTCTGGGGCCAACGTCCTGACTTTC. The V and J genes are TRBV6-6 and TRBJ2-6; TRBD1 is a possible D gene (6 bases). Per germline, CDR1 MNHNY and CDR2 SVGAGI (reference sequence). V lost 5 bases and J 1 base, leaving 12 bases between the germline ends. CDR3 length: 16 amino acids.

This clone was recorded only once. The DNA for the CDR3 is TGTGCCAGCAGCCAAAGGGACAGGGCTGAAAAACTGTTTTTT. The encoded protein is CASSQRDRAEKLFF. V and J are TRBV3-1 (or the pseudogene TRBV3-2) and TRBJ1-4, with TRBD1 matching 9 bases. In germline, CDR1 is LGHDT, CDR2 YNNKEL (reference sequence). Trimming cost V 2 bases and J 7 bases; bases outside gene matches: 2. The CDR3 is 14 residues long.

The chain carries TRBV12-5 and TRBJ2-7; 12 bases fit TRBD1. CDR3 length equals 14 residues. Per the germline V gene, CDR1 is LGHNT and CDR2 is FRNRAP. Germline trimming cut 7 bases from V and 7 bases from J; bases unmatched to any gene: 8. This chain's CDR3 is CASVPGQGAKEQYF. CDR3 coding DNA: TGTGCTAGTGTTCCGGGACAGGGGGCGAAGGAGCAGTACTTC.

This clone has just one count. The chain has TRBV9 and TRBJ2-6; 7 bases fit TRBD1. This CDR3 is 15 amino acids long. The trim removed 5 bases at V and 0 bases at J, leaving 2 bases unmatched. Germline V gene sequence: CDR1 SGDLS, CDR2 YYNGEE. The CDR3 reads CASRTGSSGANVLTF. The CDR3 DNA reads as TGTGCCAGCAGGACAGGGTCCTCTGGGGCCAACGTCCTGACTTTC. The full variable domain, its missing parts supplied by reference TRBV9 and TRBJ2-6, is DSGVTQTPKHLITATGQRVTLRCSPRSGDLSVYWYQQSLDQGLQFLIQYYNGEERAKGNILERFSAQQFPDLHSELNLSSLELGDSALYFCASRTGSSGANVLTFGAGSRLTVL.

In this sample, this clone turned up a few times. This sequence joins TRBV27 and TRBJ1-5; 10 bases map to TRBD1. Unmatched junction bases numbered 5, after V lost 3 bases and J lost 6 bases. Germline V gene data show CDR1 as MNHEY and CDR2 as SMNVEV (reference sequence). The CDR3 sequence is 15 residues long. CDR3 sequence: CASSFGGQGSQPQHF. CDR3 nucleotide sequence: TGTGCCAGCAGTTTCGGGGGACAGGGGAGTCAGCCCCAGCATTTT.

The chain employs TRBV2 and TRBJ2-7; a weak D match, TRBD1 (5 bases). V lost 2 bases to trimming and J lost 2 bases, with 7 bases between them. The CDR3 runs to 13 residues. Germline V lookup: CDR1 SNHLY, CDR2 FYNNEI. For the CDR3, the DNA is TGTGCCAGCAGTGAACAGGGTCCCTACGAGCAGTACTTC. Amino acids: CASSEQGPYEQYF.

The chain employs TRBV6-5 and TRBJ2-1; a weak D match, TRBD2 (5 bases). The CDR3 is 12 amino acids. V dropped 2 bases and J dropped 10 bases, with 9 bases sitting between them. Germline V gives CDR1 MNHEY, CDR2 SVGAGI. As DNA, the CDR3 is TGTGCCAGCAGTTACCGGGGATCCGAGCAGTTCTTC. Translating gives CASSYRGSEQFF.

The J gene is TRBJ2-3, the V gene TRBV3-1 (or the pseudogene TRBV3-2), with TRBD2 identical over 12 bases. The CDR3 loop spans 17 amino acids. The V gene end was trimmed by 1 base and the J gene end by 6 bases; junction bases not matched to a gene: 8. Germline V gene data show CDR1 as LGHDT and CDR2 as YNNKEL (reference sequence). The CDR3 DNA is TGTGCCAGCAGCCAAGGGCTAGCGGGGGGGAGGGTGGATACGCAGTATTTT. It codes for CASSQGLAGGRVDTQYF.

The CDR3 here is CASSSGGESNTEAFF. The DNA for the CDR3 is TGTGCCAGCAGTTCGGGAGGGGAATCGAACACTGAAGCTTTCTTT. J is TRBJ1-1 and V is TRBV28; tentatively, D is TRBD1 (5 bases). The V gene's germline CDR1 is MDHEN and CDR2 SYDVKM. V gave up 4 bases and J gave up 1 base, with 13 bases separating them. The CDR3 length is 15 residues. The full variable domain, completed using reference TRBV28 and TRBJ1-1, is DVKVTQSSRYLVKRTGEKVFLECVQDMDHENMFWYRQDPGLGLRLIYFSYDVKMKEKGDIPEGYSVSREKKERFSLILESASTNQTSMYLCASSSGGESNTEAFFGQGTRLTVV.

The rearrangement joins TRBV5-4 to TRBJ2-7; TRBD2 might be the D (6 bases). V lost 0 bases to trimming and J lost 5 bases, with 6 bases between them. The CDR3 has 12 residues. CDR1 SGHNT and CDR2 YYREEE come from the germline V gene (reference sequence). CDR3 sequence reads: CASSLAGDEQYF. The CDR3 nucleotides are TGTGCCAGCAGCTTGGCGGGGGACGAGCAGTACTTC. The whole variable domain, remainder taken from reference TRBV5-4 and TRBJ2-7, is ETGVTQSPTHLIKTRGQQVTLRCSSQSGHNTVSWYQQALGQGPQFIFQYYREEENGRGNFPPRFSGLQFPNYSSELNVNALELDDSALYLCASSLAGDEQYFGPGTRLTVT.

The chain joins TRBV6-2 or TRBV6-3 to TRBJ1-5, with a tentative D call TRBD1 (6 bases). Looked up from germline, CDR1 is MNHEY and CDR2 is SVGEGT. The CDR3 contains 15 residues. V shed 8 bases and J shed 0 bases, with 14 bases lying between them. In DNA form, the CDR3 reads TGTGCCAGCCGCCCCTGGGGGCATAGCAATCAGCCCCAGCATTTT. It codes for CASRPWGHSNQPQHF.

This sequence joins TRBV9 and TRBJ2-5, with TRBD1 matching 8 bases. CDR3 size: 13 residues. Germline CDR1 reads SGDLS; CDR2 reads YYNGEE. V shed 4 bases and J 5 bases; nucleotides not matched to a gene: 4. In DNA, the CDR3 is TGTGCCAGCAGCCAAGGACAGGGCGAGACCCAGTACTTC. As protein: CASSQGQGETQYF.

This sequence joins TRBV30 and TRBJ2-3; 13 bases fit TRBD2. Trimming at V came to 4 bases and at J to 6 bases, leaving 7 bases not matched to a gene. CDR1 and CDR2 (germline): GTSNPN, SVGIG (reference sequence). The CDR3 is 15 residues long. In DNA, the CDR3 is TGTGCCTGGACATCAACTAGCGGGAGGGAGGATACGCAGTATTTT. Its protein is CAWTSTSGREDTQYF.

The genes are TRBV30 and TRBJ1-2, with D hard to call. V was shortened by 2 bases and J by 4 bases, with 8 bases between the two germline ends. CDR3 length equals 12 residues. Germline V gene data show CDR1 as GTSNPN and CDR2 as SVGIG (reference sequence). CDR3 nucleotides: TGTGCCTGGAGTCCCTCCGGCTATGGCTACACCTTC. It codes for CAWSPSGYGYTF.

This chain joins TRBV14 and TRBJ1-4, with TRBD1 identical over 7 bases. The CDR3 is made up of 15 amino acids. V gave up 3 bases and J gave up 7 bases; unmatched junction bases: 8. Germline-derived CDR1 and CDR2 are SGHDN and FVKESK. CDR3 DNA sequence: TGTGCCAGCAGCCACCCGACAGGGAGGCGTGAAAAACTGTTTTTT. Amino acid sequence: CASSHPTGRREKLFF.

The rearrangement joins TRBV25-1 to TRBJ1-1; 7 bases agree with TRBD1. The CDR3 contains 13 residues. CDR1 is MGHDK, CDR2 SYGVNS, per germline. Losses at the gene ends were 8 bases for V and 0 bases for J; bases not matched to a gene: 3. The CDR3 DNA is TGTGCCAGCGGGACAGTAATGAACACTGAAGCTTTCTTT. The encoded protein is CASGTVMNTEAFF.

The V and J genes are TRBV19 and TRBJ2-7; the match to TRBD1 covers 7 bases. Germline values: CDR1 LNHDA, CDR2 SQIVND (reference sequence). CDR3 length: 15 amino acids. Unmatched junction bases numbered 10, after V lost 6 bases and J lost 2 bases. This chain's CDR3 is CASSPKTGPTYEQYF. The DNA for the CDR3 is TGTGCCAGTAGCCCTAAGACAGGGCCGACCTACGAGCAGTACTTC.

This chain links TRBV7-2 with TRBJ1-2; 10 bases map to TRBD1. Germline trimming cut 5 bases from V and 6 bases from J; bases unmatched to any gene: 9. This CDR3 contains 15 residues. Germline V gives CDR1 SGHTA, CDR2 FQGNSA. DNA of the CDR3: TGTGCCAGCAGCCCTACGGGACAGGGGAACCATGGCTACACCTTC. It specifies CASSPTGQGNHGYTF.

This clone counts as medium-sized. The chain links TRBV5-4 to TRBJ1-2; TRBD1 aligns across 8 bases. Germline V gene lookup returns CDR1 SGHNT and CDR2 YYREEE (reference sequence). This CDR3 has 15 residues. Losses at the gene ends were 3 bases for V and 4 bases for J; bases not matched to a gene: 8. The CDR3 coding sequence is TGTGCCAGCAGCTGGACAGGGAGGGAGATCTATGGCTACACCTTC. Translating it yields CASSWTGREIYGYTF.

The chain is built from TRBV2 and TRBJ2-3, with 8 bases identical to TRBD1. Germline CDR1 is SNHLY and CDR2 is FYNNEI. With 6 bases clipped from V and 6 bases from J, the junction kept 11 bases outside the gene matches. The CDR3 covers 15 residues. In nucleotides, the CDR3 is TGTGCCAGCAGGACACCACGGGACAGGCGTGATACGCAGTATTTT. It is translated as CASRTPRDRRDTQYF. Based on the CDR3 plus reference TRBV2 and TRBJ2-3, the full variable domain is EPEVTQTPSHQVTQMGQEVILRCVPISNHLYFYWYRQILGQKVEFLVSFYNNEISEKSEIFDDQFSVERPDGSNFTLKIRSTKLEDSAMYFCASRTPRDRRDTQYFGPGTRLTVL.

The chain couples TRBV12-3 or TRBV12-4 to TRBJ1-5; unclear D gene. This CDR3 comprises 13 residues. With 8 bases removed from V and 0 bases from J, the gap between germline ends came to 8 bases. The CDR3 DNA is TGTGCCAGCGCCGGTTATAGCAATCAGCCCCAGCATTTT. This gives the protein CASAGYSNQPQHF.

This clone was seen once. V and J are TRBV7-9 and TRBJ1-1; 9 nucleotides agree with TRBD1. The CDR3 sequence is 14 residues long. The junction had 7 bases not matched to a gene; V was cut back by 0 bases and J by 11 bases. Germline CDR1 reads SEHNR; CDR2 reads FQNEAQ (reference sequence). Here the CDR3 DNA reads TGTGCCAGCAGCTTAGCGGGACAGGGCTTGGGCGCTTTCTTT. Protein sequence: CASSLAGQGLGAFF.

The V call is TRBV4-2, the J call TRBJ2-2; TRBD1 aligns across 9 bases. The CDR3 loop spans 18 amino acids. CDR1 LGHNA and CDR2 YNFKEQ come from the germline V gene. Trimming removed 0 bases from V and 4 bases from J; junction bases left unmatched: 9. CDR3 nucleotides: TGTGCCAGCAGCCAAGATTTGAGGGACAGGGTCGGCACCGGGGAGCTGTTTTTT. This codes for CASSQDLRDRVGTGELFF.

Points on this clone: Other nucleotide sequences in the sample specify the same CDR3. The CDR3: CASSILGGAATQYF. Written as DNA, the CDR3 is TGTGCCAGTAGTATTCTGGGGGGAGCGGCGACCCAGTACTTC. The chain employs TRBV19 and TRBJ2-5; weak D call: TRBD2 (6 bases). The CDR3 totals 14 residues. Germline CDR1 and CDR2: LNHDA and SQIVND (reference sequence). V lost 3 bases and J 7 bases, leaving 15 bases between the germline ends.